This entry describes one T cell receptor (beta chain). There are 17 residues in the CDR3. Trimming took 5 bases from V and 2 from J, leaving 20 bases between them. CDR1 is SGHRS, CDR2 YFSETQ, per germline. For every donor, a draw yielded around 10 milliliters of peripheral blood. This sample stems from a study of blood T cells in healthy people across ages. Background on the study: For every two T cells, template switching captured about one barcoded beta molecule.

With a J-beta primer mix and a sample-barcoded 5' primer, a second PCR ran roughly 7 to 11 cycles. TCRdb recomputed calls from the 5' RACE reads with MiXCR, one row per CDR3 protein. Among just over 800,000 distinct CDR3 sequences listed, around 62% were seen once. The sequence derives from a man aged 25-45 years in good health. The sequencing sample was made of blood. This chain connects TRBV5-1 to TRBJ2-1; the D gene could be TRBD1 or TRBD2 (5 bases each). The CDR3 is CASRKPPGRLTYNEQFF. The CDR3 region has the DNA TGCGCCAGCAGAAAACCGCCGGGGCGACTAACCTACAATGAGCAGTTCTTC.